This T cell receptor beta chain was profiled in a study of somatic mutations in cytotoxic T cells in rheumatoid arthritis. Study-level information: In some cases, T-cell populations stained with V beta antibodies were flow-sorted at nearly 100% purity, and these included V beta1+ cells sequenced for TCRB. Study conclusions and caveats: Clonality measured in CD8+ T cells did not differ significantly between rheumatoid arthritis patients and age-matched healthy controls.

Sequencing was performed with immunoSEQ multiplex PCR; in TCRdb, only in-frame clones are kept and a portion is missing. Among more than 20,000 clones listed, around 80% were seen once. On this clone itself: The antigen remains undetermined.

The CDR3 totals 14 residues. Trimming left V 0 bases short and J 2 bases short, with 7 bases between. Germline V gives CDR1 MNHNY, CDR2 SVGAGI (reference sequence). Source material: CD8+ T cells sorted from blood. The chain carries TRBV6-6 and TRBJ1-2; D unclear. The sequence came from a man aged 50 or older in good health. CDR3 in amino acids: CASSYSEGNYGYTF. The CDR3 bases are TGTGCCAGCAGTTACTCGGAAGGGAACTATGGCTACACCTTC.